The 5 T cell receptor beta chains in this list originate from one sample, sequenced in a study of blood T cell repertoires in COVID-19. Measured with immunoSEQ multiplex PCR; TCRdb has only the in-frame clones, and not every one. Of approximately 670,000 clones in the sample, 90% were seen once. Sequenced sample: peripheral blood. These receptors all come from a woman aged 18-30 years with acute or convalescent COVID-19.

The rearrangement links TRBV5-1 to TRBJ1-1; tentative D call: TRBD1 (6 bases). V was cut by 4 bases and J by 3 bases, with 16 bases left in between. CDR1 is SGHRS and CDR2 is YFSETQ in the germline V gene. The CDR3 extends over 15 amino acids. The CDR3, as DNA: TGCGCCAGCAGCCAAACACAGGGTAGGGACACTGAAGCTTTCTTT. Encoded protein: CASSQTQGRDTEAFF. The variable domain in full, with the rest retrieved from reference TRBV5-1 and TRBJ1-1, is KAGVTQTPRYLIKTRGQQVTLSCSPISGHRSVSWYQQTPGQGLQFLFEYFSETQRNKGNFPGRFSGRQFSNSRSEMNVSTLELGDSALYLCASSQTQGRDTEAFFGQGTRLTVV.

The rearrangement links TRBV7-9 to TRBJ1-6, with no clear D. This CDR3 has 12 residues. Trimming shortened V by 0 bases and J by 16 bases, and 10 bases separated the two germline ends. CDR1 is SEHNR, CDR2 FQNEAQ, per germline (reference sequence). The CDR3 reads CASSLATASLHF. The DNA of the CDR3 is TGTGCCAGCAGCTTAGCCACAGCATCTCTCCACTTT.

V and J are TRBV15 and TRBJ2-1, with a possible D match to TRBD2 (7 bases). CDR3 length equals 16 residues. The V end was cut by 0 bases, the J end by 3 bases, with 12 bases between. Germline CDR1 is LNHNV and CDR2 is YYDKDF (reference sequence). In DNA, the CDR3 is TGTGCCACCAGCAGAGAAGGGGGGGCACTCTACAATGAGCAGTTCTTC. The encoded protein is CATSREGGALYNEQFF.

The V and J genes are TRBV28 and TRBJ1-2, with 9 positions matching TRBD1. J gave up 5 bases and V 6 bases, and 7 bases lay outside the gene matches. CDR1 and CDR2 (germline): MDHEN, SYDVKM. This CDR3 contains 14 residues. This chain's CDR3 is CASSLTGGFYGYTF. For the CDR3, the DNA is TGTGCCAGCAGCCTGACAGGGGGTTTTTATGGCTACACCTTC.

This chain links TRBV6-2 or TRBV6-3 with TRBJ1-2; the match to TRBD1 covers 7 bases. V was pared by 2 bases and J by 2 bases, with 14 bases of the junction left unmatched. The length of the CDR3 is 18 residues. CDR1 and CDR2 from the germline V gene are MNHEY and SVGEGT. The CDR3 DNA reads TGTGCCAGCAGTTACCAGAAGAGACAGGGCCCCTTAAACTATGGCTACACCTTC. It encodes CASSYQKRQGPLNYGYTF.